This paragraph reports one TCR beta chain. These data originate in a study of CD8 T cells in Susac syndrome. Germline loops: CDR1 SGHTS, CDR2 YDEGEE. Trimming took off 0 bases at V and 4 bases at J, with 13 bases between the two ends. The CDR3 length is 15 residues. The authors sequenced TCR beta from blood CD8+ and CD4+ T cells. FACS was used to enrich TEMRA cells, whereas the CD8+ and CD4+ T cells were obtained by negative isolation. An amount of RNA that ranged from roughly 0.45 to 1 ug was reverse transcribed with random hexamers. The amplification used immunoSEQ multiplex PCR on TCR beta CDR3; it spanned 54 Vbeta and 13 Jbeta. From the immunoSEQ multiplex PCR reads, TCRdb called clonotypes with MiXCR, one entry per CDR3 protein. Of 210,000 or so distinct CDR3 sequences listed, around nine tenths are singletons.

The TCR originated in a human donor with multiple sclerosis. The source material was CD8+ T cells from PBMCs. The chain uses TRBV5-8 and TRBJ1-1; D is uncertain. The CDR3 sequence is CASSLVPARSTEAFF. The CDR3 nucleotides are TGTGCCAGCAGCTTGGTTCCAGCGAGGAGCACTGAAGCTTTCTTT.